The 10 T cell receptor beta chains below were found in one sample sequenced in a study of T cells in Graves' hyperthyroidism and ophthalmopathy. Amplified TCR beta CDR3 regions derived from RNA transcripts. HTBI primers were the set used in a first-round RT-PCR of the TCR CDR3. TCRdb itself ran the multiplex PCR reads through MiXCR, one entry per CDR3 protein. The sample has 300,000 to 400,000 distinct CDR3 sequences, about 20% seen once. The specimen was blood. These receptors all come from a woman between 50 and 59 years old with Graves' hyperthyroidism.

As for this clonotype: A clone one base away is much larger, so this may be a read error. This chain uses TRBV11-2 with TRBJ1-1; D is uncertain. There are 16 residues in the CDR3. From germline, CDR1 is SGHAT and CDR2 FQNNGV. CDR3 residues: CASSSHRIGLNTEASF. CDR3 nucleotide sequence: TGTGCCAGCAGCTCCCACCGGATCGGTCTGAACACTGAAGCTTCCTTT.

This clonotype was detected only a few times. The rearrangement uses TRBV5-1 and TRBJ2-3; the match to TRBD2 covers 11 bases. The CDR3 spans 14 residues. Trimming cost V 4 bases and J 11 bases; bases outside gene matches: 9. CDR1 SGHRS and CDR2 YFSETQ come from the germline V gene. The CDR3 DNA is TGCGCCAGCAGCCCCGCGAGTCTAGCGGGGGGGCAGTATTTT. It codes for CASSPASLAGGQYF.

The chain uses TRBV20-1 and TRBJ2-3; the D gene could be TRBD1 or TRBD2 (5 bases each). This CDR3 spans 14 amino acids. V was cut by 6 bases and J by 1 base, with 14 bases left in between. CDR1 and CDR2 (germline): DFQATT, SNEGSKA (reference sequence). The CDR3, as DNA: TGCAGTGCACTGGGGCCGCGGGGCACAGATACGCAGTATTTT. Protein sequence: CSALGPRGTDTQYF.

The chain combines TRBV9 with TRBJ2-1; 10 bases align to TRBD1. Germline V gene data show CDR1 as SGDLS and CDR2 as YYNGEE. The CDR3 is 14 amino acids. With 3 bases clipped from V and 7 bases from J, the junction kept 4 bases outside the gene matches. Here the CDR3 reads CASSGQGAKNEQFF. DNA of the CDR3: TGTGCCAGCAGCGGACAGGGGGCGAAGAATGAGCAGTTCTTC. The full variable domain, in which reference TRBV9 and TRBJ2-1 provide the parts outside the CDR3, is DSGVTQTPKHLITATGQRVTLRCSPRSGDLSVYWYQQSLDQGLQFLIQYYNGEERAKGNILERFSAQQFPDLHSELNLSSLELGDSALYFCASSGQGAKNEQFFGPGTRLTVL.

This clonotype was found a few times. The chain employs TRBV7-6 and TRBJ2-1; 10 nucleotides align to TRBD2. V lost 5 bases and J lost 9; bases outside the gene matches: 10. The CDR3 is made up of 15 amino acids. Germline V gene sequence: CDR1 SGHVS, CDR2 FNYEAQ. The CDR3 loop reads CASSPHPSGGGEQFF. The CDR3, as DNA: TGTGCCAGCAGCCCGCATCCTAGCGGGGGAGGTGAGCAGTTCTTC.

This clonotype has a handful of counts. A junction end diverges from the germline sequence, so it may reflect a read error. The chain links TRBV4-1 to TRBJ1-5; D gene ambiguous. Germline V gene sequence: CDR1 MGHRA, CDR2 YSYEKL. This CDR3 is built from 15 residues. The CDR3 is CASSQEPNSNQPQHF. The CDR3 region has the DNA TGCGCCAGCAGCCAAGAGCCGAATAGCAATCAACCCCAGCATTTT.

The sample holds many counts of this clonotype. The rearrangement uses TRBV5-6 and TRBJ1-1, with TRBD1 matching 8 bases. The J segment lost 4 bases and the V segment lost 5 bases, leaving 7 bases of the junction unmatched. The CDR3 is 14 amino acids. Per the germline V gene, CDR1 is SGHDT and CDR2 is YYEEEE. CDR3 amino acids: CASSYGQGSTEAFF. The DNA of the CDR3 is TGTGCCAGCAGTTATGGACAGGGTAGCACTGAAGCTTTCTTT.

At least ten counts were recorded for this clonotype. The CDR3 sequence is CASSQATGNYSPLHF. The CDR3 DNA follows: TGTGCCAGCAGCCAAGCGACAGGAAACTATTCACCCCTCCACTTT. The chain employs TRBV3-1 and TRBJ1-6; TRBD1 is a possible D gene (6 bases). CDR3 length equals 15 residues. Trimming removed 1 base from V and 8 bases from J, with 12 bases in between. Germline V gives CDR1 LGHDT, CDR2 YNNKEL (reference sequence).

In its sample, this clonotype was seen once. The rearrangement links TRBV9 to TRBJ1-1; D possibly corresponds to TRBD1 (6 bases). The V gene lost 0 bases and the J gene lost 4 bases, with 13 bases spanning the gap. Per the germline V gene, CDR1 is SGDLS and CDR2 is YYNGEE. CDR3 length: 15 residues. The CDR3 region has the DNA TGTGCCAGCAGCGTAGAAACACAGGGCAGCACTGAAGCTTTCTTT. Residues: CASSVETQGSTEAFF.

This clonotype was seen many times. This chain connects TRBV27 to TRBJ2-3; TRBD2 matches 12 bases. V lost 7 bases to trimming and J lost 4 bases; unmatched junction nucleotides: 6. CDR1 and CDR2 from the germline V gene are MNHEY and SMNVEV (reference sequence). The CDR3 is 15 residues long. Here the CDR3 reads CASTGLAGPPDTQYF. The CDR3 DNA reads TGTGCCAGCACAGGACTAGCGGGGCCCCCAGATACGCAGTATTTT.